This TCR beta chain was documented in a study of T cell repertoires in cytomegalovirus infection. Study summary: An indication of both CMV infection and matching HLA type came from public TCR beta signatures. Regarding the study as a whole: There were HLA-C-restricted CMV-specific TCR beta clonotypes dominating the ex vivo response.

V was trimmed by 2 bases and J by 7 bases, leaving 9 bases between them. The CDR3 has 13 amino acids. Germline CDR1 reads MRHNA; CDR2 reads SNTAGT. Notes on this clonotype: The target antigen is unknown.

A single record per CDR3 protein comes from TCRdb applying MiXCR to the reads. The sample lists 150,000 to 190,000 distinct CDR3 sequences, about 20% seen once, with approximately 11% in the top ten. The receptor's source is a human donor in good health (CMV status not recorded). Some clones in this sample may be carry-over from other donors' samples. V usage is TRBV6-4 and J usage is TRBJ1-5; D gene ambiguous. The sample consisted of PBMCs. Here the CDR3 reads CASSDRAGQPQHF. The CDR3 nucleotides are TGTGCCAGCAGTGACCGAGCGGGGCAGCCCCAGCATTTT.